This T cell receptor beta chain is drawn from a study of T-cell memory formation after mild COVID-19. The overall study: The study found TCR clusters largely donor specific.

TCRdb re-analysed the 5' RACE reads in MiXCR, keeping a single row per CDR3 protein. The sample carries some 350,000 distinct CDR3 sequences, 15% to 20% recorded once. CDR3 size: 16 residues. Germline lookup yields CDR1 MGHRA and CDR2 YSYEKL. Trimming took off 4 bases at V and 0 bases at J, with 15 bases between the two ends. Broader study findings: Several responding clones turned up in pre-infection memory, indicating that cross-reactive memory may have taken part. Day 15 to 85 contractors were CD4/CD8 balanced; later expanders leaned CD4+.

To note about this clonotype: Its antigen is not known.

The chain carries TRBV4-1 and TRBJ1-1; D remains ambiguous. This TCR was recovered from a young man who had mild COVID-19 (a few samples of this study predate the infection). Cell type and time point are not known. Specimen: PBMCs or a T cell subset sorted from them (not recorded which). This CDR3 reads CASSPPLGELNTEAFF. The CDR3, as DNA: TGCGCCAGCAGCCCCCCCCTTGGAGAACTGAACACTGAAGCTTTCTTT.